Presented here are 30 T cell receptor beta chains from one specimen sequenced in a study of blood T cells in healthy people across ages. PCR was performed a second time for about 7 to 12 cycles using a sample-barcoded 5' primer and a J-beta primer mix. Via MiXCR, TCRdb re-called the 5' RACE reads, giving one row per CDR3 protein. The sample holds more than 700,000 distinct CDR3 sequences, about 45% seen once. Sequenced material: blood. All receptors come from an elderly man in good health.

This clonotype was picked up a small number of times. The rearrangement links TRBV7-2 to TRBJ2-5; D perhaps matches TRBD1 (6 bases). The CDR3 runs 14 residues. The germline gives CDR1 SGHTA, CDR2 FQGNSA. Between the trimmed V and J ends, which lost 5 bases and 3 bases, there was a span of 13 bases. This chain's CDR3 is CASSLGTFEETQYF. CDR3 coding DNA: TGTGCCAGCAGCCTTGGGACATTCGAAGAGACCCAGTACTTC.

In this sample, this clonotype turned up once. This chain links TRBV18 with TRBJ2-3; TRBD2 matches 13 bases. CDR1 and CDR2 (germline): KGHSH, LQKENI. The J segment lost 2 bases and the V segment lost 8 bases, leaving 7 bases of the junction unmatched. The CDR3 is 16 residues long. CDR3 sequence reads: CASKKGTSGATDTQYF. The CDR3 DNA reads TGTGCCAGCAAAAAGGGGACTAGCGGGGCCACAGATACGCAGTATTTT. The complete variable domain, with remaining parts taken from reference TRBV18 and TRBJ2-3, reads NAGVMQNPRHLVRRRGQEARLRCSPMKGHSHVYWYRQLPEEGLKFMVYLQKENIIDESGMPKERFSAEFPKEGPSILRIQQVVRGDSAAYFCASKKGTSGATDTQYFGPGTRLTVL.

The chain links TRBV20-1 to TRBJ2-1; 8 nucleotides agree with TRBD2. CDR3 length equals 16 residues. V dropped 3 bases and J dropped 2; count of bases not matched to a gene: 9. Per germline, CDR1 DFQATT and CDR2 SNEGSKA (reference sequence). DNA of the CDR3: TGCAGTGCTAGGGGGTTTAGCGGGGAAACCTACAATGAGCAGTTCTTC. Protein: CSARGFSGETYNEQFF.

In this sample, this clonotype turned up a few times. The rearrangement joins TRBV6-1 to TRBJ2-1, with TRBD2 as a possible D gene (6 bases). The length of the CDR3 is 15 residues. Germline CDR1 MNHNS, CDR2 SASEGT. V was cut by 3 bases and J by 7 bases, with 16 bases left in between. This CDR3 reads CASSESQAGRNEQFF. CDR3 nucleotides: TGTGCCAGCAGTGAGTCTCAAGCGGGTCGGAATGAGCAGTTCTTC.

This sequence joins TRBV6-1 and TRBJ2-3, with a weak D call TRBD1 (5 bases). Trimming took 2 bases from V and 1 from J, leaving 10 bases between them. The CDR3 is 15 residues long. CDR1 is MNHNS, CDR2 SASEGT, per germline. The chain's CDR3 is CASSERGGRTDTQYF. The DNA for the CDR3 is TGTGCCAGCAGTGAAAGGGGCGGCCGCACAGATACGCAGTATTTT.

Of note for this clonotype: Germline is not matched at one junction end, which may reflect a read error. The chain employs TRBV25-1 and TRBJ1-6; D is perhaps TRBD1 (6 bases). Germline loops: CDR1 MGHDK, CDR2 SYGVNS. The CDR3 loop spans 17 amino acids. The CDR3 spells CASSGASGQPYNSPPHF. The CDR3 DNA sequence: TGTGCCAGCAGTGGTGCATCGGGACAACCCTATAATTCACCCCCCCACTTT.

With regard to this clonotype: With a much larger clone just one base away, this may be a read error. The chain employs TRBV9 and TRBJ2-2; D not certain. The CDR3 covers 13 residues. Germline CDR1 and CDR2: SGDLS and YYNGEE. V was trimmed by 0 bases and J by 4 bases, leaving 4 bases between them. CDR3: CASSVGATGELFF. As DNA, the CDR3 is TGTGCCAGCAGCGTAGGCGCCACCGGGGAGCTGTTTTTT.

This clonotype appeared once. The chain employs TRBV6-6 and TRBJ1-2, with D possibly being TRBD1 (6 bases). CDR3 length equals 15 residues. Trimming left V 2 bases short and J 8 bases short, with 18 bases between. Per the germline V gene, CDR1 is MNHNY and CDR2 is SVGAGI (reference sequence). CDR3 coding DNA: TGTGCCAGCAGTTACCAAATGGCAGGGGCATCGGGCTACACCTTC. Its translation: CASSYQMAGASGYTF.

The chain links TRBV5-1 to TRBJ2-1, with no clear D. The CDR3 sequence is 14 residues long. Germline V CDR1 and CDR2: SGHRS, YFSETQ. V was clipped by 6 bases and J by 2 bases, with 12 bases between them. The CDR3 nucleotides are TGCGCCAGCACAGGACGCTCTCCCTACAATGAGCAGTTCTTC. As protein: CASTGRSPYNEQFF. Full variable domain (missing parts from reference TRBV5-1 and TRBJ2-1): KAGVTQTPRYLIKTRGQQVTLSCSPISGHRSVSWYQQTPGQGLQFLFEYFSETQRNKGNFPGRFSGRQFSNSRSEMNVSTLELGDSALYLCASTGRSPYNEQFFGPGTRLTVL.

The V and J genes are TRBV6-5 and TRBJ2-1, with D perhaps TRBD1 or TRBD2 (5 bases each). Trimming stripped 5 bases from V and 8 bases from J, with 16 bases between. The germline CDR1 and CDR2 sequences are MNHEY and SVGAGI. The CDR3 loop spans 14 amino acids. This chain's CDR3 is CASSTQGPRYEQFF. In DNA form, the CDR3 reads TGTGCCAGCAGTACCCAGGGACCAAGGTATGAGCAGTTCTTC.

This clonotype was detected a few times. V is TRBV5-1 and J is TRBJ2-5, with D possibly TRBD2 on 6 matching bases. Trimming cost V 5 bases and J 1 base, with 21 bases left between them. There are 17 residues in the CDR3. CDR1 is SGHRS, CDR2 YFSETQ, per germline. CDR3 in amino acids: CASSLGPGGPSQETQYF. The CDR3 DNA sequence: TGCGCCAGCAGTCTGGGGCCCGGGGGACCAAGCCAAGAGACCCAGTACTTC.

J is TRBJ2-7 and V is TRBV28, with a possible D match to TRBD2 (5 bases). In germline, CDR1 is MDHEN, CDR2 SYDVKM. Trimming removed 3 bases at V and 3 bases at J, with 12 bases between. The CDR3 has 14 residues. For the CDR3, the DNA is TGTGCCAGCAGTTTGTTTCGGGGAAACTACGAGCAGTACTTC. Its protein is CASSLFRGNYEQYF.

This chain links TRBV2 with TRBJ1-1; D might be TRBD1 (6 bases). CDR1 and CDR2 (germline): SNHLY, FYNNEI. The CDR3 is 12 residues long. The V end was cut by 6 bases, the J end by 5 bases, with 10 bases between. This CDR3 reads CASSGTKTEAFF. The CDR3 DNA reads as TGTGCCAGCAGCGGGACAAAAACTGAAGCTTTCTTT.

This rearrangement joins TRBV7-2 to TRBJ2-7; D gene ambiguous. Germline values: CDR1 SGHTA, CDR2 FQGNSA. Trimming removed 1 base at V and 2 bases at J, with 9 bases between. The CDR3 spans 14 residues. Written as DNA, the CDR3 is TGTGCCAGCAGCTTAGGGCCCCTAGCCTACGAGCAGTACTTC. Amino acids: CASSLGPLAYEQYF.

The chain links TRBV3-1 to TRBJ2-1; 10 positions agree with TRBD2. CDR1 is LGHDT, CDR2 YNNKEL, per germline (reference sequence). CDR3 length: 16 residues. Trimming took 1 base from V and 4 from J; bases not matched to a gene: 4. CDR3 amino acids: CASSQGLAGIYNEQFF. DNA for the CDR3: TGTGCCAGCAGCCAAGGACTAGCGGGTATTTACAATGAGCAGTTCTTC.

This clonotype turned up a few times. CDR3 in DNA: TGTGCCAGCAGCCGGTCAGACCTAGCCAAAAACATTCAGTACTTC. This gives the protein CASSRSDLAKNIQYF. This chain uses TRBV3-1 with TRBJ2-4; D not resolved. Germline V lookup: CDR1 LGHDT, CDR2 YNNKEL (reference sequence). This CDR3 region has 15 residues. Trimming took 4 bases from V and 0 from J, leaving 10 bases between them.

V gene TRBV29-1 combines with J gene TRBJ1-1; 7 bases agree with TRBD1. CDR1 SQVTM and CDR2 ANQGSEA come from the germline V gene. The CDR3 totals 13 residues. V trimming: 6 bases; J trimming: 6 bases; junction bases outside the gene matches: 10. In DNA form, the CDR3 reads TGCAGCGTGAAACCGGGACAGTCGGCTGAAGCTTTCTTT. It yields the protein CSVKPGQSAEAFF.

The CDR3 loop reads CASPLRPGGITGELFF. In nucleotides, the CDR3 is TGTGCCAGCCCTCTTCGACCGGGAGGGATAACCGGGGAGCTGTTTTTT. V gene TRBV7-9 combines with J gene TRBJ2-2; 8 bases align to TRBD2. Germline CDR1 and CDR2: SEHNR and FQNEAQ (reference sequence). CDR3 length: 16 amino acids. V gave up 8 bases and J gave up 5 bases; unmatched junction bases: 13.

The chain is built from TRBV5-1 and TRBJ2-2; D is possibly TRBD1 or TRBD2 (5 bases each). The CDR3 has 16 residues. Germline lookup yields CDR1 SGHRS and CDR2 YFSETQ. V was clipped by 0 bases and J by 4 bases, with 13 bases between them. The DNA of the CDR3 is TGCGCCAGCAGCTTGGCTGGGGGAGTCGGCACCGGGGAGCTGTTTTTT. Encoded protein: CASSLAGGVGTGELFF.

The CDR3 is CSVEPLPAAGMETQYF. CDR3 DNA: TGCAGCGTTGAACCTCTACCGGCCGCAGGAATGGAGACCCAGTACTTC. The rearrangement links TRBV29-1 to TRBJ2-5; D not resolved. Germline V gene sequence: CDR1 SQVTM, CDR2 ANQGSEA. V was pared by 2 bases and J by 5 bases, with 21 bases between. The CDR3 consists of 16 residues.

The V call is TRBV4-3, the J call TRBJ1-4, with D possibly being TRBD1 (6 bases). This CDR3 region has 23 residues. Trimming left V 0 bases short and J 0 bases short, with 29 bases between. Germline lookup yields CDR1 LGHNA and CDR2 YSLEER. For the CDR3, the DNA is TGCGCCAGCAGCCAAGATATTTTTGTTGTGGGACAAGAGCAGGCTGCAACTAATGAAAAACTGTTTTTT. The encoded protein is CASSQDIFVVGQEQAATNEKLFF.

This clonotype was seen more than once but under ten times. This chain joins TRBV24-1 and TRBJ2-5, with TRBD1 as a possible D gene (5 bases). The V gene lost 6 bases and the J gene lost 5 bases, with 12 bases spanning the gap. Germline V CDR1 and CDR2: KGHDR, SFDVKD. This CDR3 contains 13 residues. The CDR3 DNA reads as TGTGCCACCAGTCTGTGGGGCACGGAGACCCAGTACTTC. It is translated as CATSLWGTETQYF.

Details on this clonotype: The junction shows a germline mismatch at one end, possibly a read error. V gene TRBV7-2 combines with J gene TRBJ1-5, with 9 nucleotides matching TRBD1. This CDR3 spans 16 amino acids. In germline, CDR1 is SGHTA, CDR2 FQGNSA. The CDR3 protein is CAGSKFTGGDSQPQHF. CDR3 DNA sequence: TGTGCCGGCAGTAAATTTACAGGGGGCGATAGTCAGCCCCAGCATTTT.

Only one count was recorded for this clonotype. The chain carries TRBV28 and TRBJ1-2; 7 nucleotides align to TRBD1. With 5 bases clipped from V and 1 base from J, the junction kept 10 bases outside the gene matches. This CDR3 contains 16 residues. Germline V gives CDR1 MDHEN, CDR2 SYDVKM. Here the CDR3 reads CASSPSPGGGNYGYTF. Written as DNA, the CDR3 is TGTGCCAGCAGTCCCTCCCCAGGGGGGGGTAACTATGGCTACACCTTC.

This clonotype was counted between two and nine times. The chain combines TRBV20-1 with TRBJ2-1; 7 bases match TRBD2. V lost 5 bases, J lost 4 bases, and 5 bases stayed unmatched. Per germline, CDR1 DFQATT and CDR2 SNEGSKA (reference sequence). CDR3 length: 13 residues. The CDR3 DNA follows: TGCAGTGCTCAAGCGGGGAAATACAATGAGCAGTTCTTC. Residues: CSAQAGKYNEQFF.

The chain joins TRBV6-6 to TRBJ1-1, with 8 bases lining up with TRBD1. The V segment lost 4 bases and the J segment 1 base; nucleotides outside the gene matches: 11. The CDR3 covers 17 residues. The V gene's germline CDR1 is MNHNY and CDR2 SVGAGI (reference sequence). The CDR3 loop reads CASSSAAPGGRNTEAFF. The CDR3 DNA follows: TGTGCCAGCAGTTCAGCGGCCCCAGGGGGCCGGAACACTGAAGCTTTCTTT.

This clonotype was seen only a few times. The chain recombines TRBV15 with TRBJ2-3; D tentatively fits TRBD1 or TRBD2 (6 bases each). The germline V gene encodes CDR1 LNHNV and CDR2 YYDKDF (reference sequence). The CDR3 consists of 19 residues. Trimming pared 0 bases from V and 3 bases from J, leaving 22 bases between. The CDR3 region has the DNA TGTGCCACCAGCAGAGATCTCCGGGACACGGGGCGGGGTACAGATACGCAGTATTTT. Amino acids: CATSRDLRDTGRGTDTQYF.

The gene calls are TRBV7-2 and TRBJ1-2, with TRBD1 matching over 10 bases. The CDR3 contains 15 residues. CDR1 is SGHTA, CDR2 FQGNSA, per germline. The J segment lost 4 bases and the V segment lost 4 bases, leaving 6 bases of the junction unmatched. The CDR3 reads CASSSDRDRGYGYTF. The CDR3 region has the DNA TGTGCCAGCAGCTCAGACCGGGACAGGGGCTATGGCTACACCTTC. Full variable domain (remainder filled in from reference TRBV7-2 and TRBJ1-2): GAGVSQSPSNKVTEKGKDVELRCDPISGHTALYWYRQSLGQGLEFLIYFQGNSAPDKSGLPSDRFSAERTGGSVSTLTIQRTQQEDSAVYLCASSSDRDRGYGYTFGSGTRLTVV.

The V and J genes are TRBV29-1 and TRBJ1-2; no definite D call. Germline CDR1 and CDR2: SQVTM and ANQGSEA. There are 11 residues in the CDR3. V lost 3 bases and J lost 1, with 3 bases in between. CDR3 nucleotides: TGCAGCGTTGAGGTTAACTATGGCTACACCTTC. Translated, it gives CSVEVNYGYTF.

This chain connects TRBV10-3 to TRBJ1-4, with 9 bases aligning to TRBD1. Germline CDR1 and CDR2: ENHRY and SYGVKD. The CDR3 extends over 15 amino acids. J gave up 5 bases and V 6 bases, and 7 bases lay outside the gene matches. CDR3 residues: CAIRGHGQGNEKLFF. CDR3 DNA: TGTGCCATCAGGGGTCATGGACAGGGGAATGAAAAACTGTTTTTT.